This T cell receptor beta chain was sequenced in a study of T cell responses to AZD1222 COVID-19 vaccine. Assay used: immunoSEQ multiplex PCR; TCRdb lists only in-frame clones, some missing. Seen here are 110,000 to 150,000 clones, about 92% observed once, and the top ten hold over 0.9%. Overall study results and limits: Donors skewed white British and female; clonal diversity was possibly underestimated.

As concerns this clone: Its target is not known.

Trimming left V 0 bases short and J 0 bases short, with 7 bases between. The CDR3 totals 14 residues. CDR1 is SGHRS, CDR2 YFSETQ, per germline. Specimen: peripheral blood, collected on day 0 of MenACWY control vaccination. This clonotype was obtained from an adult in good health. The chain is built from TRBV5-1 and TRBJ2-7; D not resolved. The CDR3 nucleotides read TGCGCCAGCAGCTTGGTTGGGCCCTCCTACGAGCAGTACTTC. Translating it yields CASSLVGPSYEQYF.